One and the same sample provided the 20 T cell receptor beta chains below, sequenced in a study of blood T cell repertoires in COVID-19. TCRdb keeps only in-frame clones here, not all; method: immunoSEQ multiplex PCR. The sample consists of about 140,000 clones, about 91% of them appearing once. The sequenced sample consisted of peripheral blood. The receptors derive from a woman aged 50 to 60 with acute or convalescent COVID-19.

The V call is TRBV5-6, the J call TRBJ2-6; 10 positions match TRBD1. The CDR3 has 17 amino acids. The ends lost 4 bases at V and 1 base at J; junction bases unmatched: 5. In germline, CDR1 is SGHDT, CDR2 YYEEEE. The CDR3 DNA reads TGTGCCAGCAGCCGGACAGGGGGTTGGTCTGGGGCCAACGTCCTGACTTTC. Translating it yields CASSRTGGWSGANVLTF.

This chain uses TRBV27 with TRBJ2-4; D is uncertain. Germline lookup yields CDR1 MNHEY and CDR2 SMNVEV (reference sequence). The V gene lost 3 bases and the J gene lost 8 bases, with 11 bases spanning the gap. This CDR3 region has 13 residues. CDR3 amino acids: CASSLADADIQYF. CDR3 sequence (DNA): TGTGCCAGCAGTTTGGCTGACGCGGACATTCAGTACTTC.

This clone was picked up one time. V usage is TRBV27 and J usage is TRBJ2-1; a weak D match, TRBD2 (7 bases). The CDR3 spans 15 residues. From germline, CDR1 is MNHEY and CDR2 SMNVEV (reference sequence). V was shortened by 3 bases and J by 0 bases, with 9 bases between the two germline ends. DNA for the CDR3: TGTGCCAGCAGTTTGGGAGGGGGCTCCTACAATGAGCAGTTCTTC. Amino acid sequence: CASSLGGGSYNEQFF.

CDR3 DNA sequence: TGTGCCACCAGTGATATTCCTACAGGGTCCACCGGGGAGCTGTTTTTT. Translated: CATSDIPTGSTGELFF. The V gene is TRBV24-1, the J gene TRBJ2-2, with D possibly TRBD1 on 6 matching bases. This CDR3 has 16 residues. Germline V lookup: CDR1 KGHDR, CDR2 SFDVKD. V lost 3 bases and J 4 bases, leaving 14 bases between the germline ends.

This clone was seen a few times. This chain connects TRBV11-3 to TRBJ1-1, with D unresolved. Germline V gene lookup returns CDR1 SGHNT and CDR2 YENEEA. This CDR3 comprises 15 residues. Trimming took off 5 bases at V and 1 base at J, with 14 bases between the two ends. CDR3 in amino acids: CASSPGGWANTEAFF. The CDR3 DNA reads TGTGCCAGCAGCCCAGGAGGGTGGGCGAACACTGAAGCTTTCTTT.

The rearrangement uses TRBV5-1 and TRBJ2-1, with 9 bases matching TRBD1. This CDR3 is built from 16 residues. From germline, CDR1 is SGHRS and CDR2 YFSETQ. After removal of 1 base from V and 6 bases from J, the junction contained 8 bases not matched to a gene. In DNA, the CDR3 is TGCGCCAGCAGCTTGATAGGGACAGGGCCCTTCAATGAGCAGTTCTTC. This codes for CASSLIGTGPFNEQFF.

V and J are TRBV7-2 and TRBJ2-1; 10 nucleotides agree with TRBD2. V shed 8 bases and J 3 bases; nucleotides not matched to a gene: 10. The CDR3 length is 16 residues. From germline, CDR1 is SGHTA and CDR2 FQGNSA. CDR3 nucleotide sequence: TGTGCCAGCGGAAAGCGGAGCGGGAGGGGCTACAATGAGCAGTTCTTC. This encodes CASGKRSGRGYNEQFF. The full variable domain, completed using reference TRBV7-2 and TRBJ2-1, is GAGVSQSPSNKVTEKGKDVELRCDPISGHTALYWYRQSLGQGLEFLIYFQGNSAPDKSGLPSDRFSAERTGGSVSTLTIQRTQQEDSAVYLCASGKRSGRGYNEQFFGPGTRLTVL.

The V gene is TRBV3-1 (or the pseudogene TRBV3-2), the J gene TRBJ1-1, with D maybe TRBD1 (6 bases). This CDR3 contains 14 residues. The V gene lost 4 bases and the J gene lost 0 bases, with 9 bases spanning the gap. Germline V CDR1 and CDR2: LGHDT, YNNKEL (reference sequence). This CDR3 reads CASSPTGLNTEAFF. The CDR3 DNA sequence: TGTGCCAGCAGCCCTACAGGGCTGAACACTGAAGCTTTCTTT.

V and J are TRBV3-1 (or the pseudogene TRBV3-2) and TRBJ1-6; D not certain. There are 14 residues in the CDR3. V was trimmed by 1 base and J by 6 bases, leaving 7 bases between them. Germline lookup yields CDR1 LGHDT and CDR2 YNNKEL (reference sequence). Here the CDR3 DNA reads TGTGCCAGCAGCCAAGGGGCAGCTAATTCACCCCTCCACTTT. It specifies CASSQGAANSPLHF.

V usage is TRBV2 and J usage is TRBJ2-2; 7 nucleotides align to TRBD1. Germline V gene data show CDR1 as SNHLY and CDR2 as FYNNEI. J gave up 2 bases and V 8 bases, and 5 bases lay outside the gene matches. The CDR3 consists of 14 residues. The CDR3 region has the DNA TGTGCCAGCCTTCGGGACAGCAACACCGGGGAGCTGTTTTTT. Its translation is CASLRDSNTGELFF. The variable domain in full, with the rest retrieved from reference TRBV2 and TRBJ2-2, is EPEVTQTPSHQVTQMGQEVILRCVPISNHLYFYWYRQILGQKVEFLVSFYNNEISEKSEIFDDQFSVERPDGSNFTLKIRSTKLEDSAMYFCASLRDSNTGELFFGEGSRLTVL.

V usage is TRBV19 and J usage is TRBJ1-2; 12 bases agree with TRBD1. This CDR3 contains 16 residues. Trimming at V came to 7 bases and at J to 8 bases, leaving 14 bases not matched to a gene. Per germline, CDR1 LNHDA and CDR2 SQIVND (reference sequence). In DNA, the CDR3 is TGTGCCAGTAATCCACCCCCGGGACAGGGGGCTAGAGGCTACACCTTC. It yields the protein CASNPPPGQGARGYTF.

The chain carries TRBV4-2 and TRBJ1-4; weak D call: TRBD1 (6 bases). Per germline, CDR1 LGHNA and CDR2 YNFKEQ. This CDR3 is built from 16 residues. V lost 2 bases to trimming and J lost 5 bases, with 15 bases between them. The CDR3 region is CASSQPKDRSNEKLFF. CDR3 DNA sequence: TGTGCCAGCAGCCAACCCAAGGACAGATCCAATGAAAAACTGTTTTTT.

The rearrangement links TRBV9 to TRBJ2-3; D gene ambiguous. CDR1 and CDR2 from the germline V gene are SGDLS and YYNGEE. The CDR3 contains 13 residues. Trimming took off 4 bases at V and 4 bases at J, with 10 bases between the two ends. The CDR3 here is CASSSLAADTQYF. The CDR3 DNA sequence: TGTGCCAGCAGCTCATTGGCTGCAGATACGCAGTATTTT.

The CDR3 nucleotides are TGTGCCAGCAGCTTGGTTCCAGGGGTAATCTACGAGCAGTACTTC. Translated, it gives CASSLVPGVIYEQYF. J is TRBJ2-7 and V is TRBV5-5, with a tentative D call TRBD1 (6 bases). This CDR3 has 15 residues. Trimming took 0 bases from V and 3 from J, leaving 13 bases between them. Germline V gene sequence: CDR1 SGHKS, CDR2 YYEKEE (reference sequence).

The chain uses TRBV10-2 and TRBJ2-7; weak D call: TRBD1 (6 bases). V dropped 5 bases and J dropped 2 bases, with 7 bases sitting between them. The CDR3 spans 12 residues. The germline V gene encodes CDR1 WSHSY and CDR2 SAAADI. CDR3 residues: CASSTGTYEQYF. CDR3 coding DNA: TGCGCCAGCAGTACAGGGACCTACGAGCAGTACTTC.

The chain is built from TRBV11-2 and TRBJ1-1, with 9 bases that match TRBD1. From germline, CDR1 is SGHAT and CDR2 FQNNGV. There are 16 residues in the CDR3. V was clipped by 3 bases and J by 6 bases; unmatched bases: 11. In DNA form, the CDR3 reads TGTGCCAGCAGCTTTCCCCGTAGACAGGGGGGTGCTGAAGCTTTCTTT. Its protein product is CASSFPRRQGGAEAFF.

The chain carries TRBV6-6 and TRBJ1-2; D uncertain. Between the trimmed V and J ends, which lost 2 bases and 0 bases, there was a span of 7 bases. This CDR3 has 14 residues. Germline V gives CDR1 MNHNY, CDR2 SVGAGI (reference sequence). Here the CDR3 DNA reads TGTGCCAGCAGTTACCCCACAGCTAACTATGGCTACACCTTC. It codes for CASSYPTANYGYTF.

V usage is TRBV11-2 and J usage is TRBJ1-2; possible D gene TRBD1, 6 bases. The CDR3 totals 15 residues. Germline-derived CDR1 and CDR2 are SGHAT and FQNNGV. V lost 0 bases and J 5 bases, leaving 13 bases between the germline ends. CDR3: CASSLDFRGSYGYTF. CDR3 sequence (DNA): TGTGCCAGCAGCTTAGATTTCAGGGGTAGTTATGGCTACACCTTC.

CDR3 bases: TGTGCCAGCAGTGATAGGGGGGGCCATAATTCACCCCTCCACTTT. This encodes CASSDRGGHNSPLHF. The V gene is TRBV6-1, the J gene TRBJ1-6; D might be TRBD1 (6 bases). CDR3 size: 15 residues. With 3 bases removed from V and 5 bases from J, the gap between germline ends came to 11 bases. CDR1 MNHNS and CDR2 SASEGT come from the germline V gene.

The chain recombines TRBV5-1 with TRBJ2-7, with 12 bases aligning to TRBD1. The CDR3 has 15 residues. V trimming: 2 bases; J trimming: 4 bases; junction bases outside the gene matches: 4. Germline V gene data show CDR1 as SGHRS and CDR2 as YFSETQ. CDR3 residues: CASSLAGQGAYEQYF. CDR3 bases: TGCGCCAGCAGCTTAGCGGGACAGGGGGCTTACGAGCAGTACTTC.